These 5 T cell receptor beta chains originate from one sample sequenced in a study of blood T cells in healthy people across ages. Combining a sample-barcoded 5' primer with a J-beta primer mix, a second PCR ran for roughly 6 to 11 cycles. TCRdb ran MiXCR on the 5' RACE reads and lists one entry per CDR3 protein. The sample carries roughly 730,000 distinct CDR3 sequences, around 50% recorded once. Sequencing was performed on blood. The receptors shown here come from a man in his forties in good health.

The chain is built from TRBV7-2 and TRBJ2-5, with D perhaps TRBD1 (6 bases). V lost 4 bases to trimming and J lost 11 bases, with 23 bases between them. Germline CDR1 is SGHTA and CDR2 is FQGNSA. The CDR3 extends over 15 amino acids. CDR3 loop: CASSSQGQGFDEQYF. Here the CDR3 DNA reads TGTGCCAGCAGCTCACAGGGTCAGGGGTTTGATGAGCAGTACTTC.

The chain recombines TRBV3-1 with TRBJ1-6, with TRBD1 as a possible D gene (5 bases). The CDR3 has 17 residues. V lost 3 bases to trimming and J lost 0 bases, with 12 bases between them. Germline V gives CDR1 LGHDT, CDR2 YNNKEL (reference sequence). The CDR3 DNA reads as TGTGCCAGCAGCCAGCGGAAGGGGAGCTCCTATAATTCACCCCTCCACTTT. It specifies CASSQRKGSSYNSPLHF.

This clonotype was seen many times. The V gene is TRBV27, the J gene TRBJ2-6, with D unclear. V lost 3 bases to trimming and J lost 0 bases, with 0 bases between them. CDR1 and CDR2 (germline): MNHEY, SMNVEV (reference sequence). The CDR3 is made up of 13 amino acids. The CDR3 nucleotides read TGTGCCAGCAGTTTCTCTGGGGCCAACGTCCTGACTTTC. As protein: CASSFSGANVLTF.

The rearrangement uses TRBV11-2 and TRBJ2-4, with D possibly being TRBD1 (6 bases). The CDR3 is made up of 18 amino acids. The V end was cut by 3 bases, the J end by 3 bases, with 21 bases between. CDR1 SGHAT and CDR2 FQNNGV come from the germline V gene. The CDR3 DNA reads as TGTGCCAGCAGCTTCAGCAGGGGTTTAAGATTGGGCAAAAACATTCAGTACTTC. Its translation is CASSFSRGLRLGKNIQYF.

The chain couples TRBV15 to TRBJ1-1; 7 nucleotides align to TRBD1. This CDR3 is built from 16 residues. V lost 0 bases, J lost 6 bases, and 10 bases stayed unmatched. Germline lookup yields CDR1 LNHNV and CDR2 YYDKDF (reference sequence). The CDR3 DNA follows: TGTGCCACCAGCAGAGAAAGACAGGGAAGTTCCCCTGAAGCTTTCTTT. Its protein product is CATSRERQGSSPEAFF.